This T cell receptor (beta chain) originates from a study of identical twins. Trimming stripped 4 bases from V and 6 bases from J, with 20 bases between. Germline lookup yields CDR1 SGHRS and CDR2 YFSETQ. The CDR3 extends over 15 amino acids. MiXCR, applied by TCRdb to the 5' RACE reads, yields one record per CDR3 protein. The repertoire holds about 480,000 distinct CDR3 sequences, with 11% to 15% as singletons. The same data also went into a second study, on yellow fever vaccine responses in identical twins.

The TCR sequence derives from a woman aged 18-35 years in good health. The chain carries TRBV5-1 and TRBJ2-7; possibly TRBD1 for D (6 bases). Material for sequencing was CD4+ T cells sorted from blood. Here the CDR3 DNA reads TGCGCCAGCAGCGGTCCCGGGACATCGTTAGGCGAGCAGTACTTC. Translation: CASSGPGTSLGEQYF.